Sequencing of this T cell receptor beta chain was carried out in a study of neurological immune-mediated disorders. In its sample, this clonotype was seen many times. In TCRdb, the 5' RACE reads were re-called with MiXCR into one record per CDR3 protein. Here the sample spans around 130,000 distinct CDR3 sequences, roughly 3.2% being singletons. Trimming took 3 bases from V and 3 from J, leaving 8 bases between them. The germline gives CDR1 LNHDA, CDR2 SQIVND (reference sequence). The CDR3 is 13 amino acids. The chain carries TRBV19 and TRBJ1-1; no definite D call. This TCR derives from a woman aged 30 to 39 with multiple sclerosis. Sequences were obtained from PBMCs. Here the CDR3 DNA reads TGTGCCAGTAGTATCGGTCAGTACACTGAAGCTTTCTTT. Residues: CASSIGQYTEAFF.